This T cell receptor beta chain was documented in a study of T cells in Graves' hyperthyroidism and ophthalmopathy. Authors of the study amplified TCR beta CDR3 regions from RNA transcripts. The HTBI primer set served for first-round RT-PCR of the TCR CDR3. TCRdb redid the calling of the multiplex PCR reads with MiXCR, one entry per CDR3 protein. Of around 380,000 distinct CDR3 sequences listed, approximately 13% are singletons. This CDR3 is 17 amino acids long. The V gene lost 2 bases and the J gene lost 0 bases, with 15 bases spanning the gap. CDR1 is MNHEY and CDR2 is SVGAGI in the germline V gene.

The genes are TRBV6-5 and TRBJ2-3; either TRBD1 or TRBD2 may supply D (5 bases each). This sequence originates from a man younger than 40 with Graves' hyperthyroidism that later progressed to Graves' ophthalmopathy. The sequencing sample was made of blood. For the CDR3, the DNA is TGTGCCAGCAGTTACGCTAGCTGGGGGTCTAGCACAGATACGCAGTATTTT. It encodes CASSYASWGSSTDTQYF.